This T cell receptor (beta chain) was captured by sequencing in a study of beta chain features in type 1 diabetes. The CDR3 extends over 17 amino acids. CDR1 is LNHDA and CDR2 is SQIVND in the germline V gene (reference sequence). Trimming removed 6 bases from V and 0 bases from J, with 18 bases in between. Expressed TCRB transcripts were sequenced after all isolated RNA was converted to cDNA. The assay was immunoSEQ multiplex PCR, and TCRdb's table has in-frame clones only and misses some. Counted here are over 150,000 clones, 7.5% to 8.5% occurring once; the ten biggest clones make up under 0.55%. General observations from the study: Shortening that was moderate but significant affected the TCRB CDR3s of Type 1 diabetes patients in all four CD4+ subsets. Patients' naive, central memory and regulatory TCRB repertoires appeared more alike than those of healthy donors.

The sample holds a few counts of this clone. What it recognizes is unknown. The chain combines TRBV19 with TRBJ1-5, with D unresolved. The TCR was taken from a man aged 18 to 30 with type 1 diabetes. The sample taken for sequencing was central memory CD4+ T cells from blood. The CDR3 protein is CASSYESRGNSNQPQHF. DNA of the CDR3: TGTGCCAGTAGCTACGAGAGTCGGGGAAATAGCAATCAGCCCCAGCATTTT.